Shown below are 21 T cell receptor beta chains from a single sample sequenced in a study of blood T cell repertoires in COVID-19. The repertoire was sequenced with immunoSEQ multiplex PCR; TCRdb's copy has only in-frame clones and lacks some. This table has approximately 100,000 clones, approximately 80% appearing once. Specimen: peripheral blood. The receptors come from a man in his 70s with acute or convalescent COVID-19.

This chain connects TRBV6-5 to TRBJ2-7, with no clear D. This CDR3 is built from 14 residues. In germline, CDR1 is MNHEY, CDR2 SVGAGI. V was pared by 2 bases and J by 3 bases, with 11 bases between. Here the CDR3 DNA reads TGTGCCAGCAGTTACAGTCCTGGCGGCTACGAGCAGTACTTC. It specifies CASSYSPGGYEQYF.

The CDR3 nucleotides are TGCGCCAGCAGCCCTAGCGGGGGCACTAGCACAGATACGCAGTATTTT. Translating it yields CASSPSGGTSTDTQYF. The chain joins TRBV5-1 to TRBJ2-3; 10 bases match TRBD2. V shed 4 bases and J 0 bases; nucleotides not matched to a gene: 5. In germline, CDR1 is SGHRS, CDR2 YFSETQ. This CDR3 comprises 16 residues.

CDR3 nucleotides: TGTGCCAGCACCTCGGGGGACACTGAAGCTTTCTTT. This codes for CASTSGDTEAFF. The chain has TRBV2 and TRBJ1-1; perhaps TRBD1 as D (5 bases). Trimming pared 7 bases from V and 3 bases from J, leaving 9 bases between. The germline CDR1 and CDR2 sequences are SNHLY and FYNNEI. The CDR3 contains 12 residues.

J is TRBJ2-5 and V is TRBV19; 8 nucleotides line up with TRBD1. CDR3 length equals 15 residues. Per the germline V gene, CDR1 is LNHDA and CDR2 is SQIVND (reference sequence). With V trimmed by 3 bases and J by 13 bases, 16 bases remained unmatched. DNA of the CDR3: TGTGCCAGTAGTATGGAGGGGACAGGCGGACGTAATTTGTACTTC. Its translation is CASSMEGTGGRNLYF.

The J gene is TRBJ1-2, the V gene TRBV6-1; 8 positions match TRBD1. Trimming at V came to 5 bases and at J to 0 bases, leaving 5 bases not matched to a gene. CDR1 and CDR2 from the germline V gene are MNHNS and SASEGT. The CDR3 consists of 15 residues. The CDR3 sequence is CASSPRTGTNYGYTF. The CDR3, as DNA: TGTGCCAGCAGTCCACGGACAGGGACTAACTATGGCTACACCTTC.

The chain has TRBV5-1 and TRBJ2-3, with a weak D call TRBD2 (5 bases). V lost 5 bases to trimming and J lost 14 bases, with 27 bases between them. CDR3 size: 15 residues. CDR1 and CDR2 from the germline V gene are SGHRS and YFSETQ. CDR3: CASSIVGEQLQRMYF. CDR3 in DNA: TGCGCCAGCAGTATCGTTGGGGAGCAACTCCAACGAATGTATTTT.

This chain uses TRBV5-4 with TRBJ2-7, with 8 bases aligning to TRBD2. V lost 4 bases and J lost 0; bases outside the gene matches: 6. The CDR3 sequence is 15 residues long. Germline V gene lookup returns CDR1 SGHNT and CDR2 YYREEE (reference sequence). The CDR3 DNA follows: TGTGCCAGCAGCCCTAGCGGGCTCAGCTCCTACGAGCAGTACTTC. Translation gives CASSPSGLSSYEQYF.

This clone has only one observation. The V call is TRBV29-1, the J call TRBJ2-7; 9 nucleotides agree with TRBD1. CDR3 size: 13 residues. V was clipped by 5 bases and J by 6 bases; unmatched bases: 8. From germline, CDR1 is SQVTM and CDR2 ANQGSEA. The chain's CDR3 is CSVLTGGFGEQYF. Here the CDR3 DNA reads TGCAGCGTTTTGACAGGGGGGTTCGGCGAGCAGTACTTC.

As concerns this clone: No DNA is shown, since the ends of the CDR3 on it are uncertain; the CDR3 is the one TCRdb lists. The chain recombines TRBV7-9 with TRBJ1-6. CDR1 is SEHNR and CDR2 is FQNEAQ in the germline V gene (reference sequence). Counting both end residues, the CDR3 totals 12 amino acids. CDR3 residues: CASSSGRSPLHF.

V and J are TRBV24-1 and TRBJ2-2, with a tentative D call TRBD1 (5 bases). Trimming removed 9 bases at V and 2 bases at J, with 15 bases between. The CDR3 extends over 15 amino acids. Germline V gene data show CDR1 as KGHDR and CDR2 as SFDVKD. In DNA, the CDR3 is TGTGCCACCGGGGCCCGAGCTAGTAACACCGGGGAGCTGTTTTTT. This sequence encodes CATGARASNTGELFF.

CDR3 DNA: TGTGCCAGCAGCCAAGAATCAGGGCATAATGAAAAACTGTTTTTT. Its translation: CASSQESGHNEKLFF. The chain joins TRBV14 to TRBJ1-4; D possibly corresponds to TRBD1 (5 bases). V was trimmed by 0 bases and J by 4 bases, leaving 9 bases between them. The CDR3 covers 15 residues. The V gene's germline CDR1 is SGHDN and CDR2 FVKESK. Drawing the rest from reference TRBV14 and TRBJ1-4, the complete variable domain is EAGVTQFPSHSVIEKGQTVTLRCDPISGHDNLYWYRRVMGKEIKFLLHFVKESKQDESGMPNNRFLAERTGGTYSTLKVQPAELEDSGVYFCASSQESGHNEKLFFGSGTQLSVL.

The J gene is TRBJ1-1, the V gene TRBV18; 7 bases are shared with TRBD1. The ends lost 4 bases at V and 1 base at J; junction bases unmatched: 6. Germline V gene sequence: CDR1 KGHSH, CDR2 LQKENI. CDR3 length: 15 amino acids. Here the CDR3 reads CASSLTGSGNTEAFF. In DNA, the CDR3 is TGTGCCAGCTCACTGACAGGGTCGGGGAACACTGAAGCTTTCTTT.

The CDR3 spells CASIVSGSDEQFF. CDR3 DNA sequence: TGTGCCAGCATTGTTAGCGGGAGCGATGAGCAGTTCTTC. The chain links TRBV6-9 to TRBJ2-1, with TRBD2 identical over 9 bases. V was pared by 7 bases and J by 8 bases, with 6 bases of the junction left unmatched. Germline V CDR1 and CDR2: MNHGY, SVAAGI. This CDR3 has 13 amino acids.

The chain links TRBV18 to TRBJ2-1, with a tentative D call TRBD1 (6 bases). The V end lost 2 bases, the J end lost 10 bases, and 6 bases lay between the germline ends. Germline V gene lookup returns CDR1 KGHSH and CDR2 LQKENI. The CDR3 has 11 amino acids. The CDR3 protein is CASSPGTEQFF. CDR3 DNA sequence: TGTGCCAGCTCACCAGGGACAGAGCAGTTCTTC.

The V call is TRBV4-2, the J call TRBJ1-1; a weak D match, TRBD1 (6 bases). The germline gives CDR1 LGHNA, CDR2 YNFKEQ. The CDR3 is 13 residues long. V lost 3 bases to trimming and J lost 7 bases, with 12 bases between them. The CDR3 loop reads CASSQADRLEAFF. The CDR3 DNA sequence: TGTGCCAGCAGCCAGGCTGACAGGCTTGAAGCTTTCTTT.

This CDR3 reads CAWSDREGGNQPQHF. For the CDR3, the DNA is TGTGCCTGGAGTGACAGGGAAGGAGGCAATCAGCCCCAGCATTTT. The chain links TRBV30 to TRBJ1-5; D may be TRBD1 (6 bases). Deletions cut 1 base from V and 2 bases from J, with 12 bases between. This CDR3 comprises 15 residues. Germline CDR1 GTSNPN, CDR2 SVGIG (reference sequence).

This clone turned up a few times. The chain couples TRBV5-5 to TRBJ1-4, with a weak D call TRBD1 (6 bases). The CDR3 sequence is 13 residues long. Germline V gene lookup returns CDR1 SGHKS and CDR2 YYEKEE (reference sequence). Trimming took 6 bases from V and 6 from J, leaving 12 bases between them. CDR3 DNA sequence: TGTGCCAGCACCTCGACAGGAGATGAAAAACTGTTTTTT. Amino acids: CASTSTGDEKLFF.

The chain carries TRBV9 and TRBJ1-3; D call uncertain. CDR3 length: 15 residues. V dropped 0 bases and J dropped 5 bases, with 12 bases sitting between them. The germline CDR1 and CDR2 sequences are SGDLS and YYNGEE. DNA of the CDR3: TGTGCCAGCAGCGTAGACGCCACTCTGAGAAACACCATATATTTT. It codes for CASSVDATLRNTIYF.

This chain connects TRBV24-1 to TRBJ1-6; 9 bases line up with TRBD1. The CDR3 length is 14 residues. Germline loops: CDR1 KGHDR, CDR2 SFDVKD. The V segment lost 9 bases and the J segment 9 bases; nucleotides outside the gene matches: 8. Written as DNA, the CDR3 is TGTGCCACCTTCCTGGGGACAGGGCCTTCACCCCTCCACTTT. The encoded protein is CATFLGTGPSPLHF.

This clone occurred once. The chain employs TRBV24-1 and TRBJ2-1, with 8 bases lining up with TRBD1. Germline V CDR1 and CDR2: KGHDR, SFDVKD. The V segment lost 4 bases and the J segment 8 bases; nucleotides outside the gene matches: 15. This CDR3 spans 17 amino acids. CDR3 amino acids: CATSEPRQGKRSDEQFF. The CDR3, as DNA: TGTGCCACCAGTGAGCCCAGACAGGGGAAGAGATCGGATGAGCAGTTCTTC.

The chain employs TRBV19 and TRBJ1-4, with 9 bases matching TRBD1. CDR3 size: 14 residues. J gave up 5 bases and V 4 bases, and 2 bases lay outside the gene matches. Germline lookup yields CDR1 LNHDA and CDR2 SQIVND (reference sequence). CDR3 in amino acids: CASSRTGVNEKLFF. The CDR3 nucleotides read TGTGCCAGTAGTAGGACAGGGGTGAATGAAAAACTGTTTTTT.